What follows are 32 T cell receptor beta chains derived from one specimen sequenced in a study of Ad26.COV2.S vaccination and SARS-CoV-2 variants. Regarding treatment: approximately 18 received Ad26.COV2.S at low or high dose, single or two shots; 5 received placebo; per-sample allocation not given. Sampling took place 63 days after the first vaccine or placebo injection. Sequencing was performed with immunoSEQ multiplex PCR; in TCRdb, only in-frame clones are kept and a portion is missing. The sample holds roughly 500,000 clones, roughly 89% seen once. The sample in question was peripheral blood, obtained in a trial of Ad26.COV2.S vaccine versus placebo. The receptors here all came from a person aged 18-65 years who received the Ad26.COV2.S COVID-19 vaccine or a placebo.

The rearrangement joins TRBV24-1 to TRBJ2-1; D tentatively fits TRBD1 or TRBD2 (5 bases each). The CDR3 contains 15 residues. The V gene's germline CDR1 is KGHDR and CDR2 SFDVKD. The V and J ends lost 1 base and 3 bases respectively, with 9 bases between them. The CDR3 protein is CATSDFRGGYNEQFF. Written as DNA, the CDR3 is TGTGCCACCAGTGATTTTCGTGGGGGCTACAATGAGCAGTTCTTC.

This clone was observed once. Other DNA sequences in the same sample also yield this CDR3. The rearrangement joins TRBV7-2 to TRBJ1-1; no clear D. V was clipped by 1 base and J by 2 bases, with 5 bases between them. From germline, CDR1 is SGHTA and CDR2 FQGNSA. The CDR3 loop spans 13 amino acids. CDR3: CASSLVRNTEAFF. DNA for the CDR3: TGTGCCAGCAGCTTAGTCCGAAACACTGAAGCTTTCTTT.

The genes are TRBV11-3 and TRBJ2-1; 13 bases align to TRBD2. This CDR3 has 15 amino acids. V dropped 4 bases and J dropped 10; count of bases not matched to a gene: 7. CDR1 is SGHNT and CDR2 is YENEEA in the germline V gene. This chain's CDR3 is CASSSRLAGGGEQFF. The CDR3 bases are TGTGCCAGCAGCTCGAGACTAGCGGGAGGTGGAGAGCAGTTCTTC. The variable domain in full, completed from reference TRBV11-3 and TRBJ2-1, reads EAGVVQSPRYKIIEKKQPVAFWCNPISGHNTLYWYLQNLGQGPELLIRYENEEAVDDSQLPKDRFSAERLKGVDSTLKIQPAELGDSAVYLCASSSRLAGGGEQFFGPGTRLTVL.

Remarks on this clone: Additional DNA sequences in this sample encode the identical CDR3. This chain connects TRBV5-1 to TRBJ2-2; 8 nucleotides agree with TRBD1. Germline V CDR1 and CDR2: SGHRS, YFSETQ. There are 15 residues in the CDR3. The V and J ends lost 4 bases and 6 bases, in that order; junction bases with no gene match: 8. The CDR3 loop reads CASSLGQGAAGELFF. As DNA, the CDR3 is TGCGCCAGCAGCCTGGGGCAGGGGGCAGCCGGGGAGCTGTTTTTT.

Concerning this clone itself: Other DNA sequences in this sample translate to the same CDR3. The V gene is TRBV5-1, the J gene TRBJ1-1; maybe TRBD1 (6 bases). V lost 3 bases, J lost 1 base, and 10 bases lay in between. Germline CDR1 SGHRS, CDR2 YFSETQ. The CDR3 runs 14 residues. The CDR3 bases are TGCGCCAGCAGCTGGGGGGGACAGAACACTGAAGCTTTCTTT. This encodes CASSWGGQNTEAFF. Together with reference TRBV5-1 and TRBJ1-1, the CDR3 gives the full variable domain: KAGVTQTPRYLIKTRGQQVTLSCSPISGHRSVSWYQQTPGQGLQFLFEYFSETQRNKGNFPGRFSGRQFSNSRSEMNVSTLELGDSALYLCASSWGGQNTEAFFGQGTRLTVV.

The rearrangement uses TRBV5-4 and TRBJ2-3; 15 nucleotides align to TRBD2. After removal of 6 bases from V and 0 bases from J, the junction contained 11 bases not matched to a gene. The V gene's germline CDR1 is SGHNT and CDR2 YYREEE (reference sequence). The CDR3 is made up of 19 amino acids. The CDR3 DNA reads TGTGCCAGCAACAGCTGGGGGACTAGCGGGAGGACTAGCACAGATACGCAGTATTTT. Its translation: CASNSWGTSGRTSTDTQYF.

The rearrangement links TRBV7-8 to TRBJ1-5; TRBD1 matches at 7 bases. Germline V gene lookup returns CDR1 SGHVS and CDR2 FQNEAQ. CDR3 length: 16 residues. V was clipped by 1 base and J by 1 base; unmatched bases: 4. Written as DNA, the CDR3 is TGTGCCAGCAGCTTAGAACAGGGGAAGAGCAATCAGCCCCAGCATTTT. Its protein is CASSLEQGKSNQPQHF.

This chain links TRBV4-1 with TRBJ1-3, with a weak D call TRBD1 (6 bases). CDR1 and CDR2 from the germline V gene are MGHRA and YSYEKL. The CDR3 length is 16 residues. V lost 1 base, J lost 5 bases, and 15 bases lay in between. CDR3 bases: TGCGCCAGCAGCCAAGGGGCCACAGGGTATAGAAACACCATATATTTT. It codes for CASSQGATGYRNTIYF.

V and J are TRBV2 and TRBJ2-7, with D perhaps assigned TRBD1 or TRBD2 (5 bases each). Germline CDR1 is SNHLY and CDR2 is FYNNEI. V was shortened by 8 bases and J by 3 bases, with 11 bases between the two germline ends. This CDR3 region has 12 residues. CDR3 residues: CASGTEGYEQYV. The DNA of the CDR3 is TGTGCCAGCGGGACCGAAGGCTACGAGCAGTACGTC.

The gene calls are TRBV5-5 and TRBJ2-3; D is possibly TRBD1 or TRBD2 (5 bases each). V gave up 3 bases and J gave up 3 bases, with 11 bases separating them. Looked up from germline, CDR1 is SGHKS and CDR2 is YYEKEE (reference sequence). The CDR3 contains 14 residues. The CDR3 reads CASSWDGQTDTQYF. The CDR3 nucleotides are TGTGCCAGCAGCTGGGACGGGCAAACAGATACGCAGTATTTT.

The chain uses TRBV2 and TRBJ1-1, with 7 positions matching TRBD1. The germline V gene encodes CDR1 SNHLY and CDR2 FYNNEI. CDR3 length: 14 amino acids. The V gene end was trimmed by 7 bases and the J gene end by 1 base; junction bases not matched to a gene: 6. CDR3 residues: CASNQGVRNTEAFF. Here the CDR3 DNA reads TGTGCCAGCAATCAGGGGGTTAGGAACACTGAAGCTTTCTTT.

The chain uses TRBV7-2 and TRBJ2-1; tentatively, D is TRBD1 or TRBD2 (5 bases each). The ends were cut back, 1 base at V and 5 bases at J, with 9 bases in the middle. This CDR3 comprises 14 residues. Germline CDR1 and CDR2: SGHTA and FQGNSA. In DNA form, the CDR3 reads TGTGCCAGCAGCTTAGTCGGGGCCGACAATGAGCAGTTCTTC. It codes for CASSLVGADNEQFF.

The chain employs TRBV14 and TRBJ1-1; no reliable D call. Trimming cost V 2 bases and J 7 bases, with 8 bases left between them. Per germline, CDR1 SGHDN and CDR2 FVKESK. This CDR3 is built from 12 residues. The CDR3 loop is CASSQWVNEAFF. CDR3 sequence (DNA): TGTGCCAGCAGCCAATGGGTCAATGAAGCTTTCTTT.

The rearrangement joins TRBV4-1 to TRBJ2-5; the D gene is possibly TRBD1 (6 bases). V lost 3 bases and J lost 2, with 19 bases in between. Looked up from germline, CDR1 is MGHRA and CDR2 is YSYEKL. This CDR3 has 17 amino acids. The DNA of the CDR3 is TGCGCCAGCAGCCACCTTCGGGTAGGCAGGGGACAAGAGACCCAGTACTTC. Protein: CASSHLRVGRGQETQYF.

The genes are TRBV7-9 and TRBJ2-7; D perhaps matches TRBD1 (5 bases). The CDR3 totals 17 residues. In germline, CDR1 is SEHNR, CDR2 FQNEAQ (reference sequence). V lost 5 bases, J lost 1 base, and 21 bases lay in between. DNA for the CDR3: TGTGCCAGCAGCCTTCCCGAGACAGCATCCTTGTCCTACGAGCAGTACTTC. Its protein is CASSLPETASLSYEQYF.

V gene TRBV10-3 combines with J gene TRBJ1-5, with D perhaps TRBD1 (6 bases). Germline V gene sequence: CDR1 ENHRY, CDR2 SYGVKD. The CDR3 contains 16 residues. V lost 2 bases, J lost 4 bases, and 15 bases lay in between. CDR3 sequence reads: CAISEDRGGRNQPQHF. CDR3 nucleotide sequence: TGTGCCATCAGTGAGGATCGGGGGGGCAGAAATCAGCCCCAGCATTTT.

CDR3 region: CASSLGGVDEQFF. CDR3 sequence (DNA): TGTGCCAGCAGCTTAGGGGGGGTGGATGAGCAGTTCTTC. The rearrangement links TRBV7-2 to TRBJ2-1; D perhaps matches TRBD2 (6 bases). CDR1 and CDR2 from the germline V gene are SGHTA and FQGNSA. The V and J ends lost 1 base and 8 bases respectively, with 9 bases between them. There are 13 residues in the CDR3. The full variable domain, completed using reference TRBV7-2 and TRBJ2-1, is GAGVSQSPSNKVTEKGKDVELRCDPISGHTALYWYRQSLGQGLEFLIYFQGNSAPDKSGLPSDRFSAERTGGSVSTLTIQRTQQEDSAVYLCASSLGGVDEQFFGPGTRLTVL.

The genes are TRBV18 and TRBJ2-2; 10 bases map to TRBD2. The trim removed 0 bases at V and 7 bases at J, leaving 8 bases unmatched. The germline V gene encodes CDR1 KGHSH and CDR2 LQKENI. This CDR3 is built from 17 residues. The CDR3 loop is CASSPPTSSGRGGELFF. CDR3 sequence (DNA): TGTGCCAGCTCACCACCCACTTCTAGCGGGAGAGGCGGGGAGCTGTTTTTT.

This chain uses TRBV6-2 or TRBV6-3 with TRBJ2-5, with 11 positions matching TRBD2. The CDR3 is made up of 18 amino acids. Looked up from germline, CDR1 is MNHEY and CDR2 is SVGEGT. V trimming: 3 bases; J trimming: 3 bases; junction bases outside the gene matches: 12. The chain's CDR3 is CASSYLLAGGPAKETQYF. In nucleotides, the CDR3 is TGTGCCAGCAGTTATTTGTTAGCGGGAGGGCCGGCGAAAGAGACCCAGTACTTC.

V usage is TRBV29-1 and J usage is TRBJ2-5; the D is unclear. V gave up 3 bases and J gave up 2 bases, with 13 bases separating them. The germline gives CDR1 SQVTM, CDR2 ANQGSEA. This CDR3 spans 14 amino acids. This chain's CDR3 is CSVDPGTSQETQYF. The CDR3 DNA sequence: TGCAGCGTTGACCCCGGTACTTCGCAAGAGACCCAGTACTTC.

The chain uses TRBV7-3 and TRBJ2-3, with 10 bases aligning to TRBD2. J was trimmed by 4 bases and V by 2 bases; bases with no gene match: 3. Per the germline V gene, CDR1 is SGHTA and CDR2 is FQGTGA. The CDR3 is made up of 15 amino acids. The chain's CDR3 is CASSLLAGEADTQYF. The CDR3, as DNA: TGTGCCAGCAGCTTACTAGCGGGGGAGGCAGATACGCAGTATTTT.

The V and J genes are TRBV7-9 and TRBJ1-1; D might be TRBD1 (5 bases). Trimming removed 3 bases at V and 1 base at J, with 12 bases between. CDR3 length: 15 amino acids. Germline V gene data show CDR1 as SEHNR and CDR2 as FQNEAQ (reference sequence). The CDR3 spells CASSFGGRSNTEAFF. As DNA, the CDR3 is TGTGCCAGCAGCTTTGGGGGACGGTCGAACACTGAAGCTTTCTTT.

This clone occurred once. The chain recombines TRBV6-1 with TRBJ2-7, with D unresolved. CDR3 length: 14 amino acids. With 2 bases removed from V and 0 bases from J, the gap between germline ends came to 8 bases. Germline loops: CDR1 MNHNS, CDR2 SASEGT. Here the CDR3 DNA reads TGTGCCAGCAGTGAAAGTCCGAACTCCTACGAGCAGTACGTC. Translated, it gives CASSESPNSYEQYV.

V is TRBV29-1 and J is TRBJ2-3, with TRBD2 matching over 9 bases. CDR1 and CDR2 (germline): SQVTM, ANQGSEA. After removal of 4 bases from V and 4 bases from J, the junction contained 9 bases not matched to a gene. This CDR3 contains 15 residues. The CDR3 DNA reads TGCAGCGTTGCTCGAGGCGGGAGGGCGTCAGATACGCAGTATTTT. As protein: CSVARGGRASDTQYF.

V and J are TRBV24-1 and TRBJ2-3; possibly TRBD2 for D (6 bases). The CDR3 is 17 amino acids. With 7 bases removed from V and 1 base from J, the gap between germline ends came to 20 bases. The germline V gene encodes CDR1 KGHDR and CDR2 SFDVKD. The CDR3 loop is CATRARPTSGGTDTQYF. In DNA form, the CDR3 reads TGTGCCACCAGGGCAAGACCTACCTCGGGGGGCACAGATACGCAGTATTTT.

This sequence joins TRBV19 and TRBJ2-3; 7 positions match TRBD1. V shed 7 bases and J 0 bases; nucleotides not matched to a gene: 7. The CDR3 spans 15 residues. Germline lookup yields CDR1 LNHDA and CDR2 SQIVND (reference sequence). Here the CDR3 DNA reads TGTGCCAGTAAGGCGAGGGGGCGTAGCACAGATACGCAGTATTTT. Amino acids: CASKARGRSTDTQYF.

The CDR3 DNA follows: TGTGCCAGCAGTGAAGCGTGGTATAGGGGCAATCAGCCCCAGCATTTT. It is translated as CASSEAWYRGNQPQHF. The J gene is TRBJ1-5, the V gene TRBV2, with D unresolved. Trimming removed 0 bases from V and 2 bases from J, with 11 bases in between. The CDR3 is made up of 16 amino acids. Per germline, CDR1 SNHLY and CDR2 FYNNEI.

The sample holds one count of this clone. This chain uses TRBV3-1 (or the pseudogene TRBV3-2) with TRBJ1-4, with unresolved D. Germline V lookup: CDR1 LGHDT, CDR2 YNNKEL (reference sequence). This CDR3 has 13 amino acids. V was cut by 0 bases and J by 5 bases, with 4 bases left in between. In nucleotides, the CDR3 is TGTGCCAGCAGCCAAGAACCAAATGAAAAACTGTTTTTT. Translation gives CASSQEPNEKLFF.

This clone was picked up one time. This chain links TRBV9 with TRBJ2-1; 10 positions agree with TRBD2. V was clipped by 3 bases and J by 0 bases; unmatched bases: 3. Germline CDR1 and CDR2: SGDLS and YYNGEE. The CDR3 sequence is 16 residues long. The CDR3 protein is CASSASGSGSYNEQFF. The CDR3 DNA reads TGTGCCAGCAGCGCTAGCGGGAGCGGCTCCTACAATGAGCAGTTCTTC.

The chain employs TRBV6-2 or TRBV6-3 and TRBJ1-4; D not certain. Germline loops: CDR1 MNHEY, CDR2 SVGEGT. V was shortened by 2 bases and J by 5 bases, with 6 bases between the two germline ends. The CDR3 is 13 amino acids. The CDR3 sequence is CASSYDPNEKLFF. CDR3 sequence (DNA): TGTGCCAGCAGTTACGATCCGAATGAAAAACTGTTTTTT.

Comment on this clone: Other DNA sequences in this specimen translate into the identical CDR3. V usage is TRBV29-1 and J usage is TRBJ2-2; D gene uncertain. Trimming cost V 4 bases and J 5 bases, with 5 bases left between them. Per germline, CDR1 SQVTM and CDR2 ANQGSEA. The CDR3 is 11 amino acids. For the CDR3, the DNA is TGCAGCGTTGGAGGTACCGGGGAGCTGTTTTTT. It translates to CSVGGTGELFF.

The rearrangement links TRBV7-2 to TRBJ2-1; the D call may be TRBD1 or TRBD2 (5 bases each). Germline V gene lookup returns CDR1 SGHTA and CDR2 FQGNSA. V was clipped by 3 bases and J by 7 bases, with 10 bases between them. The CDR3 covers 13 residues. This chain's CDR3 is CASSFAWGNEQFF. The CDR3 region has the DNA TGTGCCAGCAGCTTCGCTTGGGGGAATGAGCAGTTCTTC.